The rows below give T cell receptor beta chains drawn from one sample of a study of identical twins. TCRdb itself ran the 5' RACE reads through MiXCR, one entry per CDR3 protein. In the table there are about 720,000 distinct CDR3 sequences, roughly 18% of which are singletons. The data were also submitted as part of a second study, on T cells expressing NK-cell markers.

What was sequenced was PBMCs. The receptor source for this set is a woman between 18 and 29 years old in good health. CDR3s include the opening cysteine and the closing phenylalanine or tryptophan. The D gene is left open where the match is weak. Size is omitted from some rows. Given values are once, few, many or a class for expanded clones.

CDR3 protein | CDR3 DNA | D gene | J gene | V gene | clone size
CSAEFKTGGGWKQYF | TGCAGTGCTGAGTTTAAAACGGGGGGGGGTTGGAAGCAGTACTTC | TRBD2 | TRBJ2-7 | TRBV20-1 | -
CASSLKLDVNTEAFF | TGTGCCAGCAGTTTAAAGTTGGACGTGAACACTGAAGCTTTCTTT | - | TRBJ1-1 | TRBV27 | -
CASSPGEGGPTGELFF | TGTGCCAGCAGCCCCGGTGAGGGAGGACCCACCGGGGAGCTGTTTTTT | - | TRBJ2-2 | TRBV6-4 | few
CSARDGLADDSTDTQYF | TGCAGTGCTAGAGATGGGCTAGCGGATGACTCCACAGATACGCAGTATTTT | TRBD2 | TRBJ2-3 | TRBV20-1 | -
CAIRRGGGPYEQYF | TGTGCCATCAGGAGGGGAGGGGGCCCCTACGAGCAGTACTTC | - | TRBJ2-7 | TRBV10-3 | few
CASTLVRGYGYTF | TGTGCCAGCACCTTGGTACGGGGCTATGGCTACACCTTC | - | TRBJ1-2 | TRBV5-6 | once
CASSLKLAGGYQETQYF | TGTGCCAGCAGTTTAAAACTAGCGGGAGGGTACCAAGAGACCCAGTACTTC | TRBD2 | TRBJ2-5 | TRBV27 | -
CASKPGLAGVAETQYF | TGTGCCAGCAAACCGGGACTAGCGGGCGTAGCAGAGACCCAGTACTTC | - | TRBJ2-5 | TRBV21-1 | once
CASSDRGIGNTEAFF | TGCGCCAGCAGTGATCGGGGGATCGGGAACACTGAAGCTTTCTTT | - | TRBJ1-1 | TRBV10-2 | many
CASHRGEGNQPQHF | TGTGCTAGTCACAGGGGTGAGGGCAATCAGCCCCAGCATTTT | TRBD1 | TRBJ1-5 | TRBV12-5 | -
CATSRRSNQPQHF | TGTGCCACCAGCAGACGCAGCAATCAGCCCCAGCATTTT | - | TRBJ1-5 | TRBV15 | few
CASSWIGGGPTTEAFF | TGTGCCAGCAGTTGGATAGGTGGGGGGCCTACGACTGAAGCTTTCTTT | - | TRBJ1-1 | TRBV6-5 | few
CASKDRGGAVYEQYF | TGCGCCAGCAAGGACCGGGGCGGGGCAGTCTACGAGCAGTACTTC | - | TRBJ2-7 | TRBV5-1 | few
CASSSGLSSSYNEQFF | TGCGCCAGCTCCTCCGGACTTTCAAGCTCCTACAATGAGCAGTTCTTC | - | TRBJ2-1 | TRBV5-1 | few
CSASPLAGSYNEQFF | TGCAGTGCTAGCCCCCTAGCGGGGTCCTACAATGAGCAGTTCTTC | TRBD2 | TRBJ2-1 | TRBV20-1 | -
CASSWSSGRTYEQYF | TGTGCCAGCAGTTGGTCTAGCGGGAGAACCTACGAGCAGTACTTC | TRBD2 | TRBJ2-7 | TRBV12-3/TRBV12-4 | -
CSARDPGQGIYEQYF | TGCAGTGCTAGAGATCCGGGACAGGGGATCTACGAGCAGTACTTC | TRBD1 | TRBJ2-7 | TRBV20-1 | -
CASSLTGRMNTEAFF | TGTGCCAGCAGCCTCACAGGGAGAATGAACACTGAAGCTTTCTTT | - | TRBJ1-1 | TRBV12-3/TRBV12-4 | many
CSPRLGLYNEQFF | TGCAGTCCGAGGCTAGGGCTCTACAATGAGCAGTTCTTC | - | TRBJ2-1 | TRBV20-1 | -
CSVEVRGPGNTEAFF | TGCAGCGTTGAAGTTAGGGGCCCAGGGAACACTGAAGCTTTCTTT | - | TRBJ1-1 | TRBV29-1 | few
CSASSWDRGQNEQFF | TGCAGTGCTAGTTCCTGGGACAGGGGGCAAAATGAGCAGTTCTTC | TRBD1 | TRBJ2-1 | TRBV20-1 | -
CASRLAGGQIDTQYF | TGTGCCAGCAGATTAGCGGGGGGGCAGATAGATACGCAGTATTTT | TRBD2 | TRBJ2-3 | TRBV12-3/TRBV12-4 | -
CASSLRSWNTEAFF | TGCGCCAGCAGTTTGAGAAGCTGGAACACTGAAGCTTTCTTT | - | TRBJ1-1 | TRBV10-2 | few
CASSWTSGRDTQYF | TGTGCCAGCAGCTGGACTAGCGGTCGGGATACGCAGTATTTT | TRBD2 | TRBJ2-3 | TRBV12-3/TRBV12-4 | few
CASRTLTGSYGYTF | TGTGCCAGCAGAACTCTGACAGGGTCCTATGGCTACACCTTC | TRBD1 | TRBJ1-2 | TRBV6-2/TRBV6-3 | few
CASSRGPTHNEQFF | TGTGCCAGCAGCCGGGGACCTACCCACAATGAGCAGTTCTTC | - | TRBJ2-1 | TRBV3-1 | -
CASSPTGPYGYTF | TGTGCCAGCAGTCCAACAGGGCCCTATGGCTACACCTTC | - | TRBJ1-2 | TRBV28 | many
CSARYRGTNTEAFF | TGCAGTGCTAGATACCGGGGAACGAACACTGAAGCTTTCTTT | - | TRBJ1-1 | TRBV20-1 | few
CSASLWRGNTDTQYF | TGCAGTGCTAGTTTATGGAGAGGAAACACAGATACGCAGTATTTT | - | TRBJ2-3 | TRBV20-1 | few
CASSRGTGPNSYEQYF | TGCGCCAGCAGTCGAGGGACAGGGCCAAATTCCTACGAGCAGTACTTC | TRBD1 | TRBJ2-7 | TRBV5-1 | -
CAWSVLRGETQYF | TGTGCCTGGAGTGTATTGCGGGGAGAGACCCAGTACTTC | - | TRBJ2-5 | TRBV30 | -
CSASKTGRAYEQYF | TGCAGTGCCTCGAAGACAGGGAGGGCCTACGAGCAGTACTTC | - | TRBJ2-7 | TRBV20-1 | few
CASSLRLAGLEQYF | TGCGCCAGCAGCCTACGACTAGCGGGACTCGAGCAGTACTTC | TRBD2 | TRBJ2-7 | TRBV4-3 | -
CASSAREATQYF | TGTGCCAGCAGTGCCCGGGAGGCTACGCAGTATTTT | TRBD2 | TRBJ2-3 | TRBV12-3/TRBV12-4 | -
CSARDARGGPSYEQYF | TGCAGTGCTAGAGATGCGAGGGGGGGTCCCTCCTACGAGCAGTACTTC | - | TRBJ2-7 | TRBV20-1 | -
CASSLDGQGTGELFF | TGTGCCAGCAGCTTAGATGGACAGGGCACCGGGGAGCTGTTTTTT | TRBD1 | TRBJ2-2 | TRBV7-9 | few
CASSLKGQGAKQYF | TGTGCCAGCAGTTTAAAAGGACAGGGGGCAAAACAGTACTTC | TRBD1 | TRBJ2-7 | TRBV12-3/TRBV12-4 | -
CSAKVRQKPYEQYF | TGCAGTGCTAAAGTCCGGCAGAAACCTTACGAGCAGTACTTC | - | TRBJ2-7 | TRBV20-1 | -
CASSRTSVANEQYF | TGTGCCAGCAGCCGAACTAGCGTCGCAAACGAGCAGTACTTC | TRBD2 | TRBJ2-7 | TRBV7-9 | few
CASSPGGPGGVNYGYTF | TGCGCCAGCAGCCCTGGGGGGCCAGGGGGCGTCAACTATGGCTACACCTTC | TRBD1 | TRBJ1-2 | TRBV5-1 | many
CASTSAQGGTDTQYF | TGTGCCAGCACCTCCGCACAGGGTGGGACAGATACGCAGTATTTT | - | TRBJ2-3 | TRBV9 | few
CSVVGGWAVSYNEQFF | TGCAGCGTTGTTGGGGGCTGGGCGGTTTCCTACAATGAGCAGTTCTTC | - | TRBJ2-1 | TRBV29-1 | -
CASSPRDRGYTGELFF | TGTGCCAGCAGTCCCCGGGACAGGGGCTACACCGGGGAGCTGTTTTTT | TRBD1 | TRBJ2-2 | TRBV12-3/TRBV12-4 | few
CASGGFVEKLFF | TGTGCCAGCGGAGGGTTTGTCGAAAAACTGTTTTTT | - | TRBJ1-4 | TRBV25-1 | few
CSVELQFF | TGCAGCGTTGAATTGCAGTTCTTC | - | TRBJ2-1 | TRBV29-1 | few
CASRKPGLRTDTQYF | TGTGCCAGCAGAAAGCCGGGACTCCGCACAGATACGCAGTATTTT | - | TRBJ2-3 | TRBV6-2/TRBV6-3 | few
CASSLAQGNEQYF | TGCGCCAGCAGCTTGGCACAGGGTAACGAGCAGTACTTC | - | TRBJ2-7 | TRBV5-1 | -
CSAIPGLAGGEQFF | TGCAGTGCTATACCGGGACTAGCGGGCGGCGAGCAGTTCTTC | TRBD2 | TRBJ2-1 | TRBV20-1 | few
CASSYPDSPDEQYF | TGTGCCAGCAGTTATCCGGACTCCCCGGACGAGCAGTACTTC | - | TRBJ2-7 | TRBV7-9 | -